Listed below are T cell receptor beta chains from one sample, sequenced in a study of shared clonotypes between healthy human individuals. TCRdb's copy holds only in-frame clones and misses some; the assay was immunoSEQ multiplex PCR. The sample consists of approximately 590,000 clones, nearly 97% of them appearing once. Sequencing was done on a sample of naive CD8+ T cells sorted from blood. These receptors came from a woman in her thirties in good health. The CDR3 runs from the conserved cysteine through the conserved F or W. The D gene is left open where the match is weak. Part of the rows lack a size; the others show once, few, many or a class for expanded clones.

16 . TRBJ2-7 TRBV7-9 TRBD2 CASSLGGGSKRYEQYF TGTGCCAGCAGCTTAGGGGGCGGGAGTAAAAGGTACGAGCAGTACTTC
16 . TRBJ2-1 TRBV7-2 TRBD1 CASSFLAGQGYNEQFF TGTGCCAGCAGCTTTTTAGCGGGACAGGGGTACAATGAGCAGTTCTTC
17 . TRBJ1-5 TRBV5-1 . CASSPRTDAPPGQPQHF TGCGCCAGCAGTCCAAGGACGGACGCCCCCCCGGGGCAGCCCCAGCATTTT
17 . TRBJ2-1 TRBV11-1 TRBD2 CASSLGRTGGSYNEQFF TGTGCCAGCAGCTTAGGGCGGACGGGGGGCTCCTACAATGAGCAGTTCTTC
18 . TRBJ2-1 TRBV27 TRBD2 CASSSDEGTSFSYNEQFF TGTGCCAGCAGTTCGGATGAAGGGACTAGCTTTTCCTACAATGAGCAGTTCTTC
16 . TRBJ2-5 TRBV2 TRBD1 CASRAHRGQNRETQYF TGTGCCAGCAGGGCCCACAGGGGGCAGAACCGAGAGACCCAGTACTTC
13 once TRBJ1-4 TRBV28 . CASSFASNEKLFF TGTGCCAGCAGTTTTGCCAGTAATGAAAAACTGTTTTTT
14 . TRBJ2-7 TRBV28 . CASSLGGSRNEQYF TGTGCCAGCAGTTTAGGGGGGAGTAGGAACGAGCAGTACTTC
15 . TRBJ2-2 TRBV7-6 . CASSLGAANTGELFF TGTGCCAGCAGCTTAGGAGCGGCGAACACCGGGGAGCTGTTTTTT
15 . TRBJ2-3 TRBV2 . CASSPGQSGTDTQYF TGTGCCAGCAGCCCGGGACAATCGGGCACAGATACGCAGTATTTT
17 . TRBJ2-1 TRBV7-9 TRBD2 CASSPPVAGPSYNEQFF TGTGCCAGCAGCCCACCCGTAGCGGGACCCTCCTACAATGAGCAGTTCTTC
13 . TRBJ1-1 TRBV19 . CASTAGGRTEAFF TGTGCCAGTACAGCAGGTGGCAGGACTGAAGCTTTCTTT
15 . TRBJ1-2 TRBV4-1 . CASSTGPGVMDGYTF TGCGCCAGCAGCACGGGACCTGGGGTTATGGATGGCTACACCTTC
14 . TRBJ2-7 TRBV28 TRBD1 CASSLGDRGYEQYF TGTGCCAGCAGTCTCGGGGACAGGGGCTACGAGCAGTACTTC
11 . TRBJ2-7 TRBV7-8 . CASSLGPEQYF TGTGCCAGCAGCTTAGGGCCGGAGCAGTACTTC
15 . TRBJ2-1 TRBV28 TRBD2 CASSFLAGGYNEQFF TGTGCCAGCAGTTTTCTAGCGGGGGGCTACAATGAGCAGTTCTTC
15 . TRBJ2-1 TRBV27 TRBD2 CASSIGTSGTNEQFF TGTGCCAGCAGCATAGGGACTAGCGGGACGAATGAGCAGTTCTTC
15 . TRBJ1-1 TRBV4-1 TRBD1 CASSQAGQGAPEAFF TGCGCCAGCAGCCAGGCCGGACAGGGGGCCCCTGAAGCTTTCTTT
13 . TRBJ2-5 TRBV5-6 . CASSLVGGETQYF TGTGCCAGCAGCTTGGTGGGGGGTGAGACCCAGTACTTC
11 . TRBJ2-7 TRBV28 . CASSLLDEQYF TGTGCCAGCAGTCTTCTCGACGAGCAGTACTTC
11 . TRBJ2-7 TRBV13 . CASSLAEEQYF TGTGCCAGCAGCTTAGCGGAGGAGCAGTACTTC
18 . TRBJ2-4 TRBV28 TRBD1 CASSPQGQPGRAKNIQYF TGTGCCAGCAGTCCCCAGGGACAGCCAGGCCGAGCCAAAAACATTCAGTACTTC
12 . TRBJ2-1 TRBV7-9 . CASSPVPGEQFF TGTGCCAGCAGTCCAGTGCCGGGCGAGCAGTTCTTC
17 . TRBJ2-7 TRBV4-1 TRBD1 CASSQIYTGTGIYEQYF TGCGCCAGCAGCCAAATATACACCGGGACAGGGATCTACGAGCAGTACTTC
15 . TRBJ2-6 TRBV6-5 . CASSLGPLGANVLTF TGTGCCAGCAGCCTAGGCCCGCTCGGGGCCAACGTCCTGACTTTC
14 few TRBJ2-1 TRBV10-1 TRBD2 CASGGLAGMDEQFF TGCGCCAGCGGCGGGCTAGCGGGAATGGATGAGCAGTTCTTC
15 . TRBJ2-7 TRBV11-2 . CASSLGLGDGYEQYF TGTGCCAGCAGCTTAGGTTTGGGGGACGGTTACGAGCAGTACTTC
12 . TRBJ2-3 TRBV5-4 . CASSSVPDTQYF TGTGCCAGCAGCTCGGTCCCAGATACGCAGTATTTT
15 . TRBJ2-7 TRBV28 TRBD2 CASSLLPGLGYEQYF TGTGCCAGCAGCCTTTTACCGGGACTAGGCTACGAGCAGTACTTC
16 . TRBJ2-7 TRBV15 . CATSRDRSRGAYEQYF TGTGCCACCAGCAGAGATCGATCCAGGGGGGCGTACGAGCAGTACTTC
17 . TRBJ2-1 TRBV14 TRBD2 CASSQGAGVGMGNEQFF TGTGCCAGCAGCCAAGGGGCGGGAGTCGGAATGGGCAATGAGCAGTTCTTC
11 . TRBJ1-5 TRBV19 . CASDVGQPQHF TGTGCCAGTGACGTCGGTCAGCCCCAGCATTTT
14 . TRBJ1-5 TRBV27 . CASAYRDGNQPQHF TGTGCCAGCGCCTACCGGGACGGAAATCAGCCCCAGCATTTT
16 . TRBJ2-3 TRBV19 . CASSIPGSGGTDTQYF TGTGCCAGTAGTATACCCGGGAGTGGAGGCACAGATACGCAGTATTTT
14 once TRBJ2-3 TRBV5-4 . CASSLWKGTDTQYF TGTGCCAGCAGCTTGTGGAAGGGGACAGATACGCAGTATTTT
15 . TRBJ2-1 TRBV15 . CATSRDRGPSNEQFF TGTGCCACCAGCAGAGATCGGGGGCCGAGCAATGAGCAGTTCTTC
11 . TRBJ1-1 TRBV27 TRBD1 CASRDRKEAFF TGTGCCAGCAGGGACAGGAAAGAAGCTTTCTTT
14 . TRBJ2-7 TRBV5-6 . CASSLEGSGLEQYF TGTGCCAGCAGCTTGGAAGGCTCGGGACTGGAGCAGTACTTC
17 . TRBJ2-2 TRBV4-2 . CASSQDGVSTWYGELFF TGTGCCAGCAGCCAAGATGGGGTCTCCACCTGGTACGGGGAGCTGTTTTTT
13 . TRBJ2-5 TRBV5-4 . CASSFDGEETQYF TGTGCCAGCAGCTTCGACGGAGAAGAGACCCAGTACTTC
14 . TRBJ2-7 TRBV28 TRBD2 CASSPLAGGYEQYF TGTGCCAGCAGTCCCCTAGCGGGAGGGTACGAGCAGTACTTC
13 . TRBJ2-7 TRBV30 TRBD2 CAWTGLAGYEQYF TGTGCCTGGACGGGACTAGCTGGGTACGAGCAGTACTTC
13 . TRBJ2-7 TRBV6-5 . CASSRGSLYEQYF TGTGCCAGCAGTCGCGGGTCCCTGTACGAGCAGTACTTC
16 . TRBJ2-7 TRBV5-1 TRBD2 CASSPTPSGMYYEQYF TGCGCCAGCAGCCCGACCCCTAGCGGGATGTACTACGAGCAGTACTTC
16 once TRBJ1-3 TRBV19 . CASSNLRESPGNTIYF TGTGCCAGTAGTAATCTCAGGGAAAGTCCTGGAAACACCATATATTTT
13 . TRBJ2-5 TRBV6-1 . CASSEGRWETQYF TGTGCCAGCAGTGAAGGTCGGTGGGAGACCCAGTACTTC
16 . TRBJ1-1 TRBV27 . CASSFIASGENTEAFF TGTGCCAGCAGTTTTATCGCTTCAGGGGAGAACACTGAAGCTTTCTTT
16 . TRBJ2-7 TRBV4-1 TRBD2 CASSQDSAGGFNEQYF TGCGCCAGCAGCCAAGACTCAGCGGGAGGGTTCAACGAGCAGTACTTC
16 . TRBJ2-1 TRBV4-1 TRBD2 CASSQVGGRATDEQFF TGCGCCAGCAGCCAAGTGGGGGGGAGGGCCACGGATGAGCAGTTCTTC
15 . TRBJ2-7 TRBV5-4 TRBD1 CASSLWGQTLYEQYF TGTGCCAGCAGCTTGTGGGGACAGACGCTCTACGAGCAGTACTTC
16 . TRBJ2-7 TRBV4-1 . CASSQDYAGTSGEQYF TGCGCCAGCAGCCAAGATTACGCAGGGACGAGTGGAGAGCAGTACTTC
15 . TRBJ2-1 TRBV9 TRBD2 CASSPWTSGSDEQFF TGTGCCAGCAGCCCCTGGACTAGCGGTTCTGATGAGCAGTTCTTC
15 . TRBJ1-5 TRBV27 . CASTKVGARNQPQHF TGTGCCAGCACCAAGGTTGGGGCGCGAAATCAGCCCCAGCATTTT
14 . TRBJ2-1 TRBV29-1 . CSAEDVLSYNEQFF TGCAGCGCTGAGGACGTTTTGTCCTACAATGAGCAGTTCTTC